This TCR beta chain was sequenced in a study of blood T cell repertoires in COVID-19. Study-level background: T cells, B-cell-depleted T cells, or PBMCs supplied cDNA or gDNA.

Germline CDR1 LGHNT, CDR2 FRNRAP. The CDR3 spans 15 residues. Trimming removed 5 bases at V and 1 base at J, with 12 bases between. The protocol was immunoSEQ multiplex PCR, while the TCRdb copy is restricted to in-frame clones and leaves out a portion. Among around 110,000 clones listed, around 80% were seen once. The table lists this clone with a few counts. The chain employs TRBV12-5 and TRBJ1-5; D unclear. This TCR was recovered from a man between 65 and 85 years old with active or convalescent COVID-19. The sequenced sample consisted of peripheral blood. This chain's CDR3 is CASGPYGGSNQPQHF. CDR3 nucleotide sequence: TGTGCTAGTGGTCCCTACGGCGGAAGCAATCAGCCCCAGCATTTT.